These 16 T cell receptor beta chains originate from one sample sequenced in a study of T cell clonotyping in hematopoietic cell transplantation. TCRdb's table, derived via immunoSEQ multiplex PCR, lists solely in-frame clones and lacks some. The table shows 9,000 to 13,000 clones, with 75% to 85% occurring only once. Sequenced material: PBMCs, taken 30 days after allogeneic stem cell transplant. These TCRs come from a female patient in her 40s who had an allogeneic stem cell transplant from a related donor, so T cells may come from the graft donor. Some clones in this sample may be carry-over from other donors' samples.

This sequence joins TRBV29-1 and TRBJ2-5; a possible D gene is TRBD2 (6 bases). V was trimmed by 6 bases and J by 4 bases, leaving 15 bases between them. Per the germline V gene, CDR1 is SQVTM and CDR2 is ANQGSEA. The CDR3 runs 13 residues. CDR3 in DNA: TGCAGCGTCAGACTAGTTTCAAGAGAGACCCAGTACTTC. It specifies CSVRLVSRETQYF.

The genes are TRBV30 and TRBJ2-5; D could derive from TRBD1 or TRBD2 (5 bases each). Germline CDR1 and CDR2: GTSNPN and SVGIG (reference sequence). V lost 3 bases, J lost 5 bases, and 13 bases lay in between. The length of the CDR3 is 13 residues. For the CDR3, the DNA is TGTGCCTGGAGGCCGGGACCCGGGGAGACCCAGTACTTC. Amino acid sequence: CAWRPGPGETQYF.

This chain links TRBV6-1 with TRBJ2-7, with a possible D match to TRBD2 (6 bases). Deletions cut 2 bases from V and 5 bases from J, with 19 bases between. CDR1 is MNHNS and CDR2 is SASEGT in the germline V gene. The CDR3 covers 16 residues. The CDR3 reads CASSESYGGGLDEQYF. As DNA, the CDR3 is TGTGCCAGCAGTGAAAGTTATGGGGGAGGTCTCGACGAGCAGTACTTC.

The chain joins TRBV30 to TRBJ2-5; either TRBD1 or TRBD2 may supply D (5 bases each). V shed 2 bases and J shed 2 bases, with 18 bases lying between them. In germline, CDR1 is GTSNPN, CDR2 SVGIG (reference sequence). This CDR3 has 16 amino acids. CDR3 nucleotide sequence: TGTGCCTGGAGTCCCGACGGGGCAGATCCACAAGAGACCCAGTACTTC. As protein: CAWSPDGADPQETQYF.

A remark on this clone: A read error may produce the germline difference seen at one junction end. The V call is TRBV11-3, the J call TRBJ2-1, with 16 bases identical to TRBD2. The CDR3 runs to 13 residues. Germline V lookup: CDR1 SGHNT, CDR2 YENEEA. CDR3 amino acids: CASSFGTSGGGIF. As DNA, the CDR3 is TGTGCCAGCAGCTTTGGGACTAGCGGGGGGGGGATCTTC.

This rearrangement joins TRBV6-6 to TRBJ1-3; the D gene is possibly TRBD1 (6 bases). The CDR3 consists of 15 residues. Deletions cut 8 bases from V and 2 bases from J, with 16 bases between. Germline lookup yields CDR1 MNHNY and CDR2 SVGAGI (reference sequence). CDR3 sequence reads: CASGLQGVTGNTIYF. The CDR3 coding sequence is TGTGCCAGCGGTCTACAGGGCGTCACTGGAAACACCATATATTTT.

The rearrangement links TRBV4-1 to TRBJ2-5, with 10 bases that match TRBD2. The V segment lost 3 bases and the J segment 2 bases; nucleotides outside the gene matches: 3. Per germline, CDR1 MGHRA and CDR2 YSYEKL. The CDR3 length is 15 residues. Here the CDR3 reads CASSHRLAGQETQYF. The CDR3 bases are TGCGCCAGCAGCCACCGACTAGCGGGTCAAGAGACCCAGTACTTC.

The chain recombines TRBV5-1 with TRBJ2-1; D ambiguous. Trimming cost V 2 bases and J 4 bases, with 1 base left between them. Germline assignment: CDR1 SGHRS and CDR2 YFSETQ. The CDR3 extends over 11 amino acids. The CDR3 is CASSLYNEQFF. CDR3 coding DNA: TGCGCCAGCAGCTTATACAATGAGCAGTTCTTC.

J is TRBJ1-2 and V is TRBV27, with D possibly being TRBD1 (6 bases). From germline, CDR1 is MNHEY and CDR2 SMNVEV (reference sequence). CDR3 length: 18 amino acids. V was trimmed by 0 bases and J by 5 bases, leaving 22 bases between them. The CDR3 protein is CASSLSWDKGLARYGYTF. Here the CDR3 DNA reads TGTGCCAGCAGTTTATCTTGGGACAAGGGGTTGGCAAGGTATGGCTACACCTTC.

V is TRBV7-9 and J is TRBJ1-2; D is unclear. V shed 5 bases and J shed 3 bases, with 10 bases lying between them. Germline assignment: CDR1 SEHNR and CDR2 FQNEAQ (reference sequence). The CDR3 covers 13 residues. For the CDR3, the DNA is TGTGCCAGCAGCCAAAGGGCGGACTATGGCTACACCTTC. Its translation is CASSQRADYGYTF.

The chain is built from TRBV4-1 and TRBJ2-2; D gene uncertain. The V end was cut by 3 bases, the J end by 6 bases, with 5 bases between. The CDR3 contains 12 residues. Germline lookup yields CDR1 MGHRA and CDR2 YSYEKL. The chain's CDR3 is CASSHMPGELFF. The CDR3 coding sequence is TGCGCCAGCAGCCATATGCCCGGGGAGCTGTTTTTT.

This clone was counted between two and nine times. The CDR3 sequence is CASSLGASASYEQYF. For the CDR3, the DNA is TGTGCCAGCAGCTTAGGTGCTTCCGCCTCCTACGAGCAGTACTTC. J is TRBJ2-7 and V is TRBV7-2; no firm D call. In germline, CDR1 is SGHTA, CDR2 FQGNSA. The CDR3 length is 15 residues. The germline V and J ends were trimmed by 1 base and 0 bases, with 10 bases remaining between them.

This chain joins TRBV5-1 and TRBJ1-2; D remains unclear. V was trimmed by 4 bases and J by 4 bases, leaving 14 bases between them. The CDR3 extends over 14 amino acids. CDR1 is SGHRS and CDR2 is YFSETQ in the germline V gene. CDR3 in amino acids: CASSTSGEGYGYTF. CDR3 coding DNA: TGCGCCAGCAGCACCTCTGGGGAGGGCTATGGCTACACCTTC.

A few counts support this clone. The chain combines TRBV9 with TRBJ1-1; no firm D call. Trimming left V 0 bases short and J 1 base short, with 7 bases between. Looked up from germline, CDR1 is SGDLS and CDR2 is YYNGEE. There are 14 residues in the CDR3. In DNA form, the CDR3 reads TGTGCCAGCAGCGTAGTGTCGAGGAACACTGAAGCTTTCTTT. Translating gives CASSVVSRNTEAFF.

The chain uses TRBV5-6 and TRBJ2-5; 10 positions match TRBD2. CDR1 and CDR2 (germline): SGHDT, YYEEEE. After removal of 4 bases from V and 4 bases from J, the junction contained 16 bases not matched to a gene. This CDR3 comprises 18 residues. The CDR3 coding sequence is TGTGCCAGCAGCCAACTAGCGGGATCGGTCGGTCTCCGAGAGACCCAGTACTTC. Translation gives CASSQLAGSVGLRETQYF.

The V call is TRBV5-1, the J call TRBJ2-7; 14 bases match TRBD2. Germline-derived CDR1 and CDR2 are SGHRS and YFSETQ. The CDR3 length is 16 residues. After removal of 2 bases from V and 3 bases from J, the junction contained 4 bases not matched to a gene. CDR3 bases: TGCGCCAGCAGCTTTGGACTAGCGGGAGGATTCTACGAGCAGTACTTC. Protein sequence: CASSFGLAGGFYEQYF.